The subject of this entry is one T cell receptor beta chain. This sample stems from a study of blood T cell repertoires in COVID-19. Study-wide context: COVID-19 samples, acute and convalescent, were from the United States, Italy and Spain. PBMCs, B-cell-depleted T cells, or T cells provided the cDNA or gDNA that made up the material.

Original methodology: Reference gene primer amplification in the assay estimated nucleated cell counts. Repertoires were generated with immunoSEQ multiplex PCR, while TCRdb's copy carries only in-frame clones and drops some. The V and J calls and clone size were taken over from that table, and D and trimming were inferred from the DNA. The data hold around 150,000 clones, with over 65% observed a single time. The source is a man in his fifties with acute or convalescent COVID-19. The sample consisted of peripheral blood.

In nucleotides, the CDR3 is TGTGCCAGTACCCCCGGGACTTCGGGAGCTTTCTTT. This sequence encodes CASTPGTSGAFF. This chain links TRBV19 with TRBJ1-1, with D maybe TRBD1 (5 bases). CDR3 length: 12 amino acids. Germline loops: CDR1 LNHDA, CDR2 SQIVND (reference sequence). V was cut by 7 bases and J by 10 bases, with 16 bases left in between.